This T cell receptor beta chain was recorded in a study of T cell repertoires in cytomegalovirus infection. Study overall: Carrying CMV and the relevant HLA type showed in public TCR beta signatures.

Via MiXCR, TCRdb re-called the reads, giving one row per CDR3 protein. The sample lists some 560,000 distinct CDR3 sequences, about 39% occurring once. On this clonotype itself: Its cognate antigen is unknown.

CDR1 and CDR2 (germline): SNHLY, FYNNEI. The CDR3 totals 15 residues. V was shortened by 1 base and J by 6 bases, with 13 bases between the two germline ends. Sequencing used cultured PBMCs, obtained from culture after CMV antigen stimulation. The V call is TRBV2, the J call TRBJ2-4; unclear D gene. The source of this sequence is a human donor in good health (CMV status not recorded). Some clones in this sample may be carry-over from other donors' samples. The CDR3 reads CASSEGALDGNIQYF. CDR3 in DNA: TGTGCCAGCAGTGAAGGGGCCCTAGACGGAAACATTCAGTACTTC.